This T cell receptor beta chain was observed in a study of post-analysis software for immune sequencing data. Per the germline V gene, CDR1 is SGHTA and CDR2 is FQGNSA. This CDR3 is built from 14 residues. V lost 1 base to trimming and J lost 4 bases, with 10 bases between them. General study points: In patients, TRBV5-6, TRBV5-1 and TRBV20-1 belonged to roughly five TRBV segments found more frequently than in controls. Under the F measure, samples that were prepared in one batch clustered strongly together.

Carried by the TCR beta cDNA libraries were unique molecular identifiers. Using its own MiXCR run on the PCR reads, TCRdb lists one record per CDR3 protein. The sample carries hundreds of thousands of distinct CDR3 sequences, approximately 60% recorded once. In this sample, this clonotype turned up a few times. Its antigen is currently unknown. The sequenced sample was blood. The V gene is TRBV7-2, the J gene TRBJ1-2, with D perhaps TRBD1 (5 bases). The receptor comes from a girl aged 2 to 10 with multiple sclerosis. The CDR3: CASSLVGEGYGYTF. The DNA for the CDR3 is TGTGCCAGCAGCTTAGTAGGGGAAGGCTATGGCTACACCTTC.